The clone carrying this T cell receptor beta chain was detected many times. TRAV- and TRBV-specific primers primed first-strand cDNA, covering alpha and beta chains. The TCRs were subjected to amplification over about 19 PCR cycles employing a constant-region primer in conjunction with a V-primer adapter. One entry per CDR3 protein, called by TCRdb with MiXCR from the reads. The sample holds 80,000 or so distinct CDR3 sequences, less than 20% seen once. The data stem from a study of low-dose radiotherapy and immunotherapy resistance in tumors. Germline V gene data show CDR1 as SGHRS and CDR2 as YFSETQ. Trimming took 4 bases from V and 6 from J, leaving 16 bases between them. This CDR3 spans 14 amino acids. Noted time point: after trial treatment. Described treatment: LDRT plus nivolumab, ipilimumab, low-dose cyclophosphamide and aspirin (RACIN trial). Qualifying patients carried advanced solid tumors devoid of tumor-infiltrating lymphocytes.

This TCR was sampled from a male donor with prostate cancer. The material was PBMCs, obtained after low-dose radiotherapy plus immunotherapy. The V and J genes are TRBV5-1 and TRBJ1-1, with D unclear. CDR3: CASSPGFLGPEAFF. CDR3 DNA sequence: TGCGCCAGCAGCCCAGGATTTTTAGGTCCTGAAGCTTTCTTT.